The 32 T cell receptor beta chains reported below all come from one sample, sequenced in a study of human T cells and chemical hapten exposure. TCRdb reanalysed the RACE reads using MiXCR and keeps one entry per CDR3 protein. The sample has 210,000 or so distinct CDR3 sequences, 24% seen once. Regarding time point: patch test 3, about 24 weeks after DPC sensitization. Treatment described: therapeutic diphenylcyclopropenone sensitization with weekly scalp DPC. The sequenced sample was whole blood, obtained in connection with sensitization to the hapten diphenylcyclopropenone (DPC). Every receptor here comes from a middle-aged woman with alopecia areata. Some clones in this sample may be carry-over from other donors' samples.

This sequence joins TRBV5-1 and TRBJ2-1; 8 bases are shared with TRBD2. Germline values: CDR1 SGHRS, CDR2 YFSETQ. The ends lost 4 bases at V and 4 bases at J; junction bases unmatched: 10. This CDR3 contains 16 residues. CDR3 nucleotide sequence: TGCGCCAGCAGCCCTGTTGGGCTAGCGGGTTACAATGAGCAGTTCTTC. It specifies CASSPVGLAGYNEQFF.

This clonotype has only a few counts. V is TRBV5-4 and J is TRBJ2-5, with 12 positions matching TRBD2. This CDR3 is built from 16 residues. Trimming removed 3 bases from V and 4 bases from J; junction bases left unmatched: 7. The V gene's germline CDR1 is SGHNT and CDR2 YYREEE (reference sequence). The CDR3, as DNA: TGTGCCAGCAGCTCGACTAGCGGGAGCGGGGGAGAGACCCAGTACTTC. Its translation is CASSSTSGSGGETQYF.

This clonotype was seen only a few times. The rearrangement links TRBV27 to TRBJ2-7; 10 nucleotides match TRBD2. The ends lost 0 bases at V and 5 bases at J; junction bases unmatched: 4. Germline CDR1 and CDR2: MNHEY and SMNVEV (reference sequence). The CDR3 length is 15 residues. CDR3 loop: CASSLSMLAGDEQYF. CDR3 bases: TGTGCCAGCAGTTTATCGATGCTAGCGGGAGACGAGCAGTACTTC.

V is TRBV19 and J is TRBJ1-5; 9 nucleotides line up with TRBD1. Germline V gene sequence: CDR1 LNHDA, CDR2 SQIVND (reference sequence). The junction had 6 bases not matched to a gene; V was cut back by 0 bases and J by 6 bases. The CDR3 is 16 residues long. CDR3 amino acids: CASSIEQGARGQPQHF. DNA of the CDR3: TGTGCCAGTAGTATAGAACAGGGGGCGCGTGGTCAGCCCCAGCATTTT.

This clonotype was counted many times. The chain carries TRBV4-1 and TRBJ1-6; 10 bases agree with TRBD1. The germline V gene has CDR1 MGHRA and CDR2 YSYEKL. The length of the CDR3 is 19 residues. The J segment lost 7 bases and the V segment lost 0 bases, leaving 12 bases of the junction unmatched. CDR3 nucleotides: TGCGCCAGCAGCCAAGATGGGACAGGGGCCGTCAGGGGGAATTCACCCCTCCACTTT. Translating it yields CASSQDGTGAVRGNSPLHF.

The chain joins TRBV27 to TRBJ2-1; D remains ambiguous. V was shortened by 6 bases and J by 4 bases, with 4 bases between the two germline ends. There are 11 residues in the CDR3. In germline, CDR1 is MNHEY, CDR2 SMNVEV (reference sequence). CDR3 DNA: TGTGCCAGCAGGAAGTACAATGAGCAGTTCTTC. Its protein product is CASRKYNEQFF.

This clonotype was found many times. The chain couples TRBV4-2 to TRBJ1-5; D is uncertain. This CDR3 has 14 residues. In germline, CDR1 is LGHNA, CDR2 YNFKEQ. Trimming removed 0 bases from V and 3 bases from J, with 6 bases in between. The CDR3 here is CASSQEGYNQPQHF. CDR3 coding DNA: TGTGCCAGCAGCCAAGAGGGCTACAATCAGCCCCAGCATTTT.

This clonotype was recorded a few times. V gene TRBV20-1 combines with J gene TRBJ2-5; perhaps TRBD2 as D (6 bases). This CDR3 spans 15 amino acids. CDR1 and CDR2 (germline): DFQATT, SNEGSKA (reference sequence). The V end was cut by 0 bases, the J end by 3 bases, with 14 bases between. CDR3 amino acids: CSARESGWREETQYF. CDR3 coding DNA: TGCAGTGCTAGAGAGTCCGGGTGGAGGGAAGAGACCCAGTACTTC.

This clonotype was seen more than once but under ten times. The rearrangement joins TRBV7-4 to TRBJ1-1, with TRBD1 matching 7 bases. The CDR3 contains 17 residues. In germline, CDR1 is SGHVT, CDR2 SQSDAQ. With V trimmed by 5 bases and J by 4 bases, 16 bases remained unmatched. The CDR3 is CASSTRQGGDHSTEAFF. The CDR3 DNA reads as TGTGCCAGCAGCACCCGACAGGGTGGGGATCATAGCACTGAAGCTTTCTTT. The full variable domain, with the rest looked up from reference TRBV7-4 and TRBJ1-1, is GAGVSQSPRYKVAKRGRDVALRCDSISGHVTLYWYRQTLGQGSEVLTYSQSDAQRDKSGRPSGRFSAERPERSVSTLKIQRTEQGDSAVYLCASSTRQGGDHSTEAFFGQGTRLTVV.

J is TRBJ1-2 and V is TRBV29-1; 7 bases map to TRBD1. V lost 6 bases and J lost 6; bases outside the gene matches: 10. Germline V lookup: CDR1 SQVTM, CDR2 ANQGSEA. This CDR3 is 13 amino acids long. CDR3 residues: CSVVGTAKDGYTF. The CDR3 nucleotides read TGCAGCGTAGTTGGGACAGCTAAAGATGGCTACACCTTC.

The gene calls are TRBV7-9 and TRBJ2-4; D may be TRBD1 (6 bases). The CDR3 contains 14 residues. V was clipped by 5 bases and J by 5 bases, with 13 bases between them. The germline V gene has CDR1 SEHNR and CDR2 FQNEAQ (reference sequence). CDR3 bases: TGTGCCAGCAGCCTAGACAGGACCCAAAACATTCAGTACTTC. Protein: CASSLDRTQNIQYF.

This clonotype was recorded many times. This chain joins TRBV18 and TRBJ1-6, with D uncertain. This CDR3 has 14 amino acids. The V gene lost 3 bases and the J gene lost 6 bases, with 9 bases spanning the gap. Germline V gene lookup returns CDR1 KGHSH and CDR2 LQKENI. CDR3 residues: CASSPGPSNSPLHF. For the CDR3, the DNA is TGTGCCAGCTCACCCGGACCGAGTAATTCACCCCTCCACTTT.

This clonotype appeared a few times. The V gene is TRBV18, the J gene TRBJ1-1, with D uncertain. Trimming took 4 bases from V and 10 from J, leaving 13 bases between them. The CDR3 consists of 12 residues. Germline V CDR1 and CDR2: KGHSH, LQKENI. CDR3 sequence: CASSHDRAAAFF. The CDR3 bases are TGTGCCAGCTCACATGACCGGGCGGCAGCTTTCTTT.

This chain joins TRBV7-2 and TRBJ2-7; 10 bases agree with TRBD1. The CDR3 totals 14 residues. The V segment lost 5 bases and the J segment 6 bases; nucleotides outside the gene matches: 7. Germline loops: CDR1 SGHTA, CDR2 FQGNSA. CDR3 protein: CASSPRTGGFEQYF. CDR3 DNA: TGTGCCAGCAGCCCGAGGACAGGGGGTTTCGAGCAGTACTTC. The full variable domain, completed using reference TRBV7-2 and TRBJ2-7, is GAGVSQSPSNKVTEKGKDVELRCDPISGHTALYWYRQSLGQGLEFLIYFQGNSAPDKSGLPSDRFSAERTGGSVSTLTIQRTQQEDSAVYLCASSPRTGGFEQYFGPGTRLTVT.

V is TRBV6-5 and J is TRBJ1-1, with D hard to call. CDR3 size: 15 residues. Trimming took 0 bases from V and 2 from J, leaving 10 bases between them. The germline gives CDR1 MNHEY, CDR2 SVGAGI. The CDR3 region is CASSYSITANTEAFF. DNA of the CDR3: TGTGCCAGCAGTTACTCGATCACGGCAAACACTGAAGCTTTCTTT.

The chain is built from TRBV4-1 and TRBJ1-5; 8 positions match TRBD1. The germline CDR1 and CDR2 sequences are MGHRA and YSYEKL. The CDR3 contains 16 residues. J lost 3 bases, V lost 1 base, and 5 bases had no gene match. The DNA for the CDR3 is TGCGCCAGCAGCCAAGGAACGACAGGGGTCAATCAGCCCCAGCATTTT. It specifies CASSQGTTGVNQPQHF.

CDR3: CASSLHRGLSPPGNEQFF. In DNA, the CDR3 is TGTGCCAGCAGCTTACACCGTGGACTAAGCCCACCGGGCAATGAGCAGTTCTTC. This chain connects TRBV7-2 to TRBJ2-1, with TRBD2 as a possible D gene (6 bases). This CDR3 region has 18 residues. Per the germline V gene, CDR1 is SGHTA and CDR2 is FQGNSA. V was pared by 2 bases and J by 6 bases, with 23 bases between.

This clonotype showed up just a few times. V usage is TRBV6-2 or TRBV6-3 and J usage is TRBJ2-1, with 13 nucleotides matching TRBD2. CDR3 length equals 19 residues. Germline lookup yields CDR1 MNHEY and CDR2 SVGEGT. V was pared by 2 bases and J by 6 bases, with 13 bases of the junction left unmatched. Written as DNA, the CDR3 is TGTGCCAGCAGTTACCCCCCGGGGGCGGGACTAGCGGGAATCAATGAGCAGTTCTTC. Translated, it gives CASSYPPGAGLAGINEQFF.

This clonotype was observed a single time. V usage is TRBV4-3 and J usage is TRBJ2-5, with TRBD1 matching 7 bases. The CDR3 loop spans 15 amino acids. V shed 2 bases and J 7 bases; nucleotides not matched to a gene: 10. Germline CDR1 LGHNA, CDR2 YSLEER. In DNA form, the CDR3 reads TGCGCCAGCAGCCAATACTTAACAGGGGAGAGGACCCAGTACTTC. Its translation: CASSQYLTGERTQYF.

This clonotype was observed a few times. The V call is TRBV12-3 or TRBV12-4, the J call TRBJ2-7; D gene uncertain. The V end was cut by 3 bases, the J end by 0 bases, with 9 bases between. The CDR3 has 14 amino acids. CDR3 region: CASSFGPSSYEQYF. The CDR3 DNA reads as TGTGCCAGCAGTTTCGGGCCAAGCTCCTACGAGCAGTACTTC.

V and J are TRBV27 and TRBJ1-3; D is uncertain. The germline CDR1 and CDR2 sequences are MNHEY and SMNVEV (reference sequence). Between the trimmed V and J ends, which lost 7 bases and 4 bases, there was a span of 8 bases. The CDR3 contains 12 residues. The CDR3 protein is CASKSQGNTIYF. CDR3 sequence (DNA): TGTGCCAGCAAATCACAGGGAAACACCATATATTTT.

This clonotype was counted a few times. V is TRBV7-9 and J is TRBJ2-1; D is uncertain. Germline V gene lookup returns CDR1 SEHNR and CDR2 FQNEAQ (reference sequence). CDR3 size: 11 residues. The V end was cut by 1 base, the J end by 10 bases, with 5 bases between. For the CDR3, the DNA is TGTGCCAGCAGCTTAGGAAGGGAGCAGTTCTTC. This codes for CASSLGREQFF.

This clonotype occurred many times. The chain recombines TRBV7-3 with TRBJ2-5; unclear D gene. The germline V gene encodes CDR1 SGHTA and CDR2 FQGTGA. V was pared by 2 bases and J by 2 bases, with 6 bases between. The CDR3 has 13 amino acids. CDR3: CASSLGAQETQYF. The CDR3 nucleotides read TGTGCCAGCAGCTTAGGAGCACAAGAGACCCAGTACTTC.

V is TRBV7-9 and J is TRBJ2-2, with 8 bases identical to TRBD2. This CDR3 spans 14 amino acids. The germline gives CDR1 SEHNR, CDR2 FQNEAQ (reference sequence). V was pared by 5 bases and J by 9 bases, with 8 bases of the junction left unmatched. CDR3 nucleotide sequence: TGTGCCAGCAGCACTAGCGGTTTTCTCTGGGAGCTGTTTTTT. Translation: CASSTSGFLWELFF.

This clonotype was counted only a few times. The chain carries TRBV28 and TRBJ2-5, with 14 bases identical to TRBD2. V was clipped by 6 bases and J by 3 bases; unmatched bases: 3. The CDR3 has 15 residues. From germline, CDR1 is MDHEN and CDR2 SYDVKM. In nucleotides, the CDR3 is TGTGCCAGCAGCTCGGGACTAGCGGGAGAAGAGACCCAGTACTTC. Its translation is CASSSGLAGEETQYF. Drawing the rest from reference TRBV28 and TRBJ2-5, the complete variable domain is DVKVTQSSRYLVKRTGEKVFLECVQDMDHENMFWYRQDPGLGLRLIYFSYDVKMKEKGDIPEGYSVSREKKERFSLILESASTNQTSMYLCASSSGLAGEETQYFGPGTRLLVL.

This clonotype was counted a few times. V and J are TRBV9 and TRBJ1-1; D remains ambiguous. The V end lost 4 bases, the J end lost 4 bases, and 14 bases lay between the germline ends. The CDR3 sequence is 14 residues long. Germline V gene lookup returns CDR1 SGDLS and CDR2 YYNGEE. This chain's CDR3 is CASSPLTSGTEAFF. The DNA for the CDR3 is TGTGCCAGCAGCCCCCTGACTAGCGGCACTGAAGCTTTCTTT.

This chain uses TRBV21-1 with TRBJ1-6; the DNA was not compared with TRBD1, the D call given in the table. TRBV21-1 is designated a pseudogene. This CDR3 comprises 17 residues. CDR3 coding DNA: TGTGCCAGCAGCAAAGGAGGGGCCAACGAATCCAATTCACCCCTCCACTTT. Its protein is CASSKGGANESNSPLHF.

This chain links TRBV3-1 with TRBJ1-1; D not certain. Germline CDR1 and CDR2: LGHDT and YNNKEL (reference sequence). Deletions cut 0 bases from V and 6 bases from J, with 14 bases between. The CDR3 covers 15 residues. The CDR3 is CASSQDRTRLAEAFF. CDR3 DNA: TGTGCCAGCAGCCAAGATCGGACTAGGCTTGCTGAAGCTTTCTTT. Together with reference TRBV3-1 and TRBJ1-1, the CDR3 gives the full variable domain: DTAVSQTPKYLVTQMGNDKSIKCEQNLGHDTMYWYKQDSKKFLKIMFSYNNKELIINETVPNRFSPKSPDKAHLNLHINSLELGDSAVYFCASSQDRTRLAEAFFGQGTRLTVV.

This clonotype was detected only a few times. The chain employs TRBV20-1 and TRBJ1-5, with D unclear. CDR1 DFQATT and CDR2 SNEGSKA come from the germline V gene (reference sequence). V was clipped by 0 bases and J by 10 bases, with 7 bases between them. The CDR3 totals 11 residues. The CDR3 sequence: CSARDFGPQHF. The CDR3 region has the DNA TGCAGTGCTAGAGATTTTGGCCCCCAGCATTTT.

This chain connects TRBV20-1 to TRBJ2-1, with 11 nucleotides matching TRBD2. The V segment lost 5 bases and the J segment 1 base; nucleotides outside the gene matches: 7. Germline V gene lookup returns CDR1 DFQATT and CDR2 SNEGSKA (reference sequence). The CDR3 covers 16 residues. CDR3 sequence (DNA): TGCAGTGCTGAGGATACTAGCGGGAGATCCTACAATGAGCAGTTCTTC. Its translation is CSAEDTSGRSYNEQFF.

A few counts support this clonotype. The chain carries TRBV20-1 and TRBJ2-7, with TRBD2 identical over 10 bases. Per the germline V gene, CDR1 is DFQATT and CDR2 is SNEGSKA (reference sequence). CDR3 size: 15 residues. Germline trimming cut 5 bases from V and 3 bases from J; bases unmatched to any gene: 10. CDR3 bases: TGCAGTGCTTCCCTAGGGGCTAGCGGGAGCTACGAGCAGTACTTC. Protein sequence: CSASLGASGSYEQYF.

This clonotype was seen only a few times. V is TRBV4-1 and J is TRBJ2-7; no clear D gene. This CDR3 region has 15 residues. V was cut by 0 bases and J by 2 bases, with 11 bases left in between. CDR1 is MGHRA, CDR2 YSYEKL, per germline. CDR3 residues: CASSQEGAVPYEQYF. The DNA for the CDR3 is TGCGCCAGCAGCCAAGAGGGCGCGGTACCCTACGAGCAGTACTTC.